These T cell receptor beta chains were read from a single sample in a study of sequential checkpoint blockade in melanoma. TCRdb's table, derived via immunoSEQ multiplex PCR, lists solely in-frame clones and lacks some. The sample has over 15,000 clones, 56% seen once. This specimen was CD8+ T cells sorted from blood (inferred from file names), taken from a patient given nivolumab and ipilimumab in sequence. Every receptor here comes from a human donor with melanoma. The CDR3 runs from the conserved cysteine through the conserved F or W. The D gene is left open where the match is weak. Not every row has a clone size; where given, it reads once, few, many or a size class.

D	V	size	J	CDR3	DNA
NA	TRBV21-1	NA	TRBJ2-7	CASSKAAGTSGRIGEQYF	TGTGCCAGCAGCAAAGCGGCCGGGACTAGCGGGAGAATAGGCGAGCAGTACTTC
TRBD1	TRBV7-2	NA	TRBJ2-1	CASSSPVWGQGGLDEQFF	TGTGCCAGCAGCTCCCCCGTCTGGGGACAGGGTGGATTGGATGAGCAGTTCTTC
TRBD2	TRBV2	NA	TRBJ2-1	CASGLAAYNEQFF	TGTGCCAGTGGACTAGCGGCCTACAATGAGCAGTTCTTC
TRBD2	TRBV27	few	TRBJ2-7	CASSLGGRREQYF	TGTGCCAGCAGTTTGGGCGGGAGGAGGGAGCAGTACTTC
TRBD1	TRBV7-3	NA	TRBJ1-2	CASRDGADRGHGYTF	TGTGCCAGCAGGGACGGGGCCGACAGGGGGCATGGCTACACCTTC
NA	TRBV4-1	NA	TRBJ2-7	CASSQSSAYEQYF	TGCGCCAGCAGCCAAAGTAGCGCGTACGAGCAGTACTTC
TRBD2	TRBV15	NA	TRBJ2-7	CATSQAGGGYEQYF	TGTGCCACCAGCCAGGCGGGGGGCGGCTACGAGCAGTACTTC
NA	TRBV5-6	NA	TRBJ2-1	CASSTGLYNEQFF	TGTGCCAGCAGCACCGGACTCTACAATGAGCAGTTCTTC
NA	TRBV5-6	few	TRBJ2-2	CASSLTTNTGELFF	TGTGCCAGCAGCTTAACAACGAACACCGGGGAGCTGTTTTTT
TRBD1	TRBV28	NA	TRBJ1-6	CASSGTGVVSPLHF	TGTGCCAGCAGTGGGACAGGGGTCGTCTCACCCCTCCACTTT
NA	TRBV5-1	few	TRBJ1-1	CASSFNGRNTEAFF	TGTGCCAGCAGCTTTAATGGGAGGAACACTGAAGCTTTCTTT
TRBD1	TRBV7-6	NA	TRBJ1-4	CASSLDGTGPEKLFF	TGTGCCAGCAGCTTAGATGGGACAGGGCCGGAAAAACTGTTTTTT
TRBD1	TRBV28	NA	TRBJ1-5	CASSPDRGRMGQPQHF	TGTGCCAGCAGTCCGGACAGGGGGCGAATGGGTCAGCCCCAGCATTTT
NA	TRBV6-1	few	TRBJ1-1	CASSPTGNTEAFF	TGTGCCAGCAGTCCGACAGGGAACACTGAAGCTTTCTTT
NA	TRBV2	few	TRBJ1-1	CASSESFGEGDTEAFF	TGTGCCAGCAGTGAATCGTTTGGTGAGGGGGACACTGAAGCTTTCTTT
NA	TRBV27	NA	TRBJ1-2	CASSLFDRLGRNYGYTF	TGTGCCAGCAGTTTATTCGACCGATTAGGCAGGAATTATGGCTACACCTTC
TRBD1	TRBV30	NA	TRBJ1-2	CAWSLTGTGKGYTF	TGTGCCTGGAGCCTCACCGGGACAGGGAAGGGCTACACCTTC
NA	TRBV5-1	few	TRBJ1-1	CASSLVSGDTEAFF	TGCGCCAGCAGCTTGGTGTCAGGGGACACTGAAGCTTTCTTT
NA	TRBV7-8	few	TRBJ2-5	CASSLRQAQETQYF	TGTGCCAGCAGCCTAAGACAGGCCCAAGAGACCCAGTACTTC
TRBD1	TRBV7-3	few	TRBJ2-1	CASSPDRGDEQFF	TGTGCCAGCAGCCCGGACAGGGGTGATGAGCAGTTCTTC
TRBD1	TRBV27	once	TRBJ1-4	CASSNTGTGDEKLFF	TGTGCCAGCAGCAATACCGGGACAGGGGATGAAAAACTGTTTTTT
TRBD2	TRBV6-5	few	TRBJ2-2	CASKTSGIGELFF	TGTGCCAGCAAGACTAGCGGGATCGGGGAGCTGTTTTTT
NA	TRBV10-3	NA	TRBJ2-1	CAISESGGNEQFF	TGTGCCATCAGTGAGTCGGGGGGCAATGAGCAGTTCTTC
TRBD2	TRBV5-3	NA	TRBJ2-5	CASSFGGGAETQYF	TGTGCCAGCAGCTTCGGCGGGGGGGCTGAGACCCAGTACTTC
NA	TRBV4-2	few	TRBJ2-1	CASSQDSSQQFF	TGTGCCAGCAGCCAAGATAGCTCACAGCAGTTCTTC
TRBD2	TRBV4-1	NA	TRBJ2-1	CASSQDRYIGLAINEQFF	TGCGCCAGCAGCCAAGACAGATATATAGGACTAGCGATCAATGAGCAGTTCTTC
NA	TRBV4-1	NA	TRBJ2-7	CASSNPGNEQYF	TGCGCCAGCAGCAACCCAGGTAACGAGCAGTACTTC
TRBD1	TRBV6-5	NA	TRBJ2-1	CASKFTGGNEQFF	TGTGCCAGCAAGTTCACAGGGGGCAATGAGCAGTTCTTC
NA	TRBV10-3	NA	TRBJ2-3	CAISVGGVSTDTQYF	TGTGCCATCAGTGTGGGAGGAGTGAGCACAGATACGCAGTATTTT
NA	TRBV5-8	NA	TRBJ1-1	CASSFNGRNTEAFF	TGTGCCAGCAGCTTTAATGGGAGGAACACTGAAGCTTTCTTT
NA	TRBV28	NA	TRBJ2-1	CASSFGANEQFF	TGTGCCAGCAGTTTTGGGGCGAATGAGCAGTTCTTC
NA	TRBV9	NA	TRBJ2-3	CASSVDGGRSTDTQYF	TGTGCCAGCAGCGTAGACGGGGGGCGAAGCACAGATACGCAGTATTTT
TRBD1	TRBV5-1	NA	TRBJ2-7	CASSGDRVRGEQYF	TGCGCCAGCAGCGGGGACAGGGTCCGAGGAGAGCAGTACTTC
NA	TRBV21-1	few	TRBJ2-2	CASSLRQGETGELFF	TGTGCCAGCAGCCTCCGGCAGGGGGAAACCGGGGAGCTGTTTTTT
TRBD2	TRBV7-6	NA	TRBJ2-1	CASSRTSGSSNEQFF	TGTGCCAGCAGTCGGACTAGCGGGAGTAGCAATGAGCAGTTCTTC
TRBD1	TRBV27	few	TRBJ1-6	CASSLLSVDSGTGVSPLHF	TGTGCCAGCAGTTTATTATCTGTGGATAGTGGGACAGGGGTTTCACCCCTCCACTTT
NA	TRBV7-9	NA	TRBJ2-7	CASSLFGAYEQYF	TGTGCCAGCAGCTTATTCGGTGCCTACGAGCAGTACTTC
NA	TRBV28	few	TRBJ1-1	CASSLFRQGLANTEAFF	TGTGCCAGCAGTTTATTTCGGCAGGGGCTGGCGAACACTGAAGCTTTCTTT
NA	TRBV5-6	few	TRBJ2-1	CASSFQDNEQFF	TGTGCCAGCAGCTTCCAGGACAATGAGCAGTTCTTC
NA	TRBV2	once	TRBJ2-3	CASSEGPGPTDTQYF	TGTGCCAGCAGTGAGGGGCCCGGACCCACAGATACGCAGTATTTT
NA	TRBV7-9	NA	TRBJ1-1	CASSSFGSTEAFF	TGTGCCAGCAGCTCCTTCGGGAGTACTGAAGCTTTCTTT
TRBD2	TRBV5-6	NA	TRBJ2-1	CASSHEGFAGGRSNEQFF	TGTGCCAGCAGCCACGAGGGTTTTGCGGGGGGGCGAAGCAATGAGCAGTTCTTC